This T cell receptor beta chain was captured in a study of identical twins. TCRdb itself ran the 5' RACE reads through MiXCR, one entry per CDR3 protein. Of about 890,000 distinct CDR3 sequences listed, around an eighth are singletons. The V gene's germline CDR1 is MNHNS and CDR2 SASEGT. The CDR3 sequence is 15 residues long. The V and J ends lost 6 bases and 0 bases respectively, with 15 bases between them. This clonotype was observed at least ten times. These data also formed part of another study, on yellow fever vaccine responses in identical twins.

V and J are TRBV6-1 and TRBJ2-7; D is possibly TRBD2 (5 bases). This sequence was found in a woman aged 18-29 years in good health. The sample was PBMCs. The CDR3 DNA sequence: TGTGCCAGCAGCCGGGATGAAAGTAGCTCCTACGAGCAGTACGTC. Protein product: CASSRDESSSYEQYV.